This T cell receptor beta chain originates from a study of T cell responses to AZD1222 COVID-19 vaccine. The J segment lost 1 base and the V segment lost 6 bases, leaving 2 bases of the junction unmatched. CDR1 is MNHNY, CDR2 SVGAGI, per germline (reference sequence). The CDR3 contains 15 residues. The protocol was immunoSEQ multiplex PCR, while the TCRdb copy is restricted to in-frame clones and leaves out a portion. This sample has about 84,000 clones, with 70% to 90% found just once. This clone occurred a few times. V and J are TRBV6-6 and TRBJ2-3, with 12 bases matching TRBD2. The sample consisted of peripheral blood, taken 28 days after the second AZD1222 dose. The TCR comes from an adult who received the AZD1222 COVID-19 vaccine. The CDR3 spells CASRASGGGTDTQYF. The CDR3 DNA sequence: TGTGCCAGCAGGGCTAGCGGGGGGGGCACAGATACGCAGTATTTT.